Sequencing of this T cell receptor (beta chain) was carried out in a study of OX40 agonist ivuxolimab in advanced cancers. Concerning this clone: Its antigen is undetermined.

Study results and limitations: Partial responders at 0.1-3.0 mg/kg had among the lowest clonal expansion. On average, a greater number of expanded clones characterised CD8+ T cells relative to CD4+.

Profiled with immunoSEQ multiplex PCR; TCRdb holds only in-frame clones, not every one. The table lists tens of thousands of clones, 70% to 90% of them singletons, with approximately 12% in the top ten. The germline V gene has CDR1 MNHEY and CDR2 SVGAGI. V lost 6 bases and J lost 6; bases outside the gene matches: 6. This CDR3 is 15 amino acids long. The sequences come from CD4+ or CD8+ T cells sorted from blood, collected in a trial of the OX40 agonist ivuxolimab. The chain combines TRBV6-5 with TRBJ1-5; TRBD1 aligns across 12 bases. This receptor was identified in an adult with an advanced solid tumor such as melanoma, head and neck, liver or kidney cancer. The CDR3 DNA reads as TGTGCCAGCAGGCCCGGGACAGGGGGCCGTCAGCCCCAGCATTTT. It is translated as CASRPGTGGRQPQHF.